What follows describes a single TCR beta chain. Its antigen is currently unknown. The sample is drawn from a study of T cell repertoires in cytomegalovirus infection. Study-wide results and limits: In two of eight donors, the top clonotype was HLA-C-restricted CMV-specific.

TCRdb reprocessed the reads via MiXCR and lists one record per CDR3 protein. The data hold fewer than 550,000 distinct CDR3 sequences, with approximately 10% observed a single time. CDR3 length: 14 amino acids. Germline assignment: CDR1 KGHSH and CDR2 LQKENI. Trimming left V 1 base short and J 1 base short, with 6 bases between. Sequenced sample: PBMCs. The genes are TRBV18 and TRBJ2-3; D possibly corresponds to TRBD1 (5 bases). The origin of this receptor is a human donor in good health (CMV status not recorded). Some clones in this sample may be carry-over from other donors' samples. The CDR3 sequence is CASSPRQRTDTQYF. The CDR3 DNA is TGTGCCAGCTCACCACGACAGCGCACAGATACGCAGTATTTT.